This is a list of T cell receptor beta chains from one sample in a study of OX40 agonist ivuxolimab in advanced cancers. TCRdb keeps only in-frame clones here, not all; method: immunoSEQ multiplex PCR. The repertoire includes about 40,000 clones, 85% to 90% of them detected once, and roughly 4.5% sits in the top ten. The source material was CD4+ or CD8+ T cells sorted from blood, sampled in a trial of the OX40 agonist ivuxolimab. These receptors came from an adult with an advanced solid tumor such as melanoma, head and neck, liver or kidney cancer. Both conserved end residues are part of each CDR3. The order of the fields is J gene, D gene, V gene, clone size, CDR3 DNA, CDR3 protein. A D gene is named only where the DNA matches it firmly. The size entry is marked missing in some rows and otherwise reads once, few, many or a size class.

J gene: TRBJ1-5
D gene: -
V gene: TRBV27
clone size: medium-sized
CDR3 DNA: TGTGCCAGCAGTTCGGAGGAGAGCCAGCCCCAGCATTTT
CDR3 protein: CASSSEESQPQHF

J gene: TRBJ1-4
D gene: TRBD1
V gene: TRBV6-6
clone size: -
CDR3 DNA: TGTGCCAGCAGCCCTGGGACAGGGGATGAAAAACTGTTTTTT
CDR3 protein: CASSPGTGDEKLFF

J gene: TRBJ2-5
D gene: -
V gene: TRBV2
clone size: -
CDR3 DNA: TGTGCCAGCAGTGGGGGGCCCCAAGAGACCCAGTACTTC
CDR3 protein: CASSGGPQETQYF

J gene: TRBJ1-2
D gene: -
V gene: TRBV7-2
clone size: -
CDR3 DNA: TGTGCCAGCAGCCGGGAGTCAGGCTACACCTTC
CDR3 protein: CASSRESGYTF

J gene: TRBJ2-2
D gene: -
V gene: TRBV19
clone size: -
CDR3 DNA: TGTGCCAGTAGTATGGGAGCCGGGGAGCTGTTTTTT
CDR3 protein: CASSMGAGELFF

J gene: TRBJ1-5
D gene: -
V gene: TRBV28
clone size: -
CDR3 DNA: TGTGCCAGCAGCCCTTACATGGACGGGCCCCAGCATTTT
CDR3 protein: CASSPYMDGPQHF

J gene: TRBJ2-2
D gene: -
V gene: TRBV6-5
clone size: -
CDR3 DNA: TGTGCCAGCAGTTCCCCGTGGGTCGGCGGGGAGCTGTTTTTT
CDR3 protein: CASSSPWVGGELFF

J gene: TRBJ2-3
D gene: TRBD2
V gene: TRBV4-2
clone size: -
CDR3 DNA: TGTGCCAGCAGCCTGGGACTAGCGGGGGACACAGATACGCAGTATTTT
CDR3 protein: CASSLGLAGDTDTQYF

J gene: TRBJ2-3
D gene: TRBD2
V gene: TRBV2
clone size: -
CDR3 DNA: TGTGCCAGCAGTGGGCAGCGGGATTCAGATACGCAGTATTTT
CDR3 protein: CASSGQRDSDTQYF

J gene: TRBJ2-7
D gene: -
V gene: TRBV14
clone size: -
CDR3 DNA: TGTGCCAGCAGCCCCGGGGGCAGGGTAAGCTTCGTCCCCTACGAGCAGTACTTC
CDR3 protein: CASSPGGRVSFVPYEQYF

J gene: TRBJ2-5
D gene: TRBD1
V gene: TRBV5-1
clone size: -
CDR3 DNA: TGCGCCAGCAGCCCATTACCGACAGGGACACAGCGGAGTCAAGAGACCCAGTACTTC
CDR3 protein: CASSPLPTGTQRSQETQYF

J gene: TRBJ1-2
D gene: TRBD1
V gene: TRBV5-6
clone size: once
CDR3 DNA: TGTGCCAGCAGCCCGGGACAGGACTATGGCTACACCTTC
CDR3 protein: CASSPGQDYGYTF

J gene: TRBJ2-1
D gene: -
V gene: TRBV4-2
clone size: few
CDR3 DNA: TGTGCCAGCAGCCGAATAGAGGGGGATTCAAATGAGCAGTTCTTC
CDR3 protein: CASSRIEGDSNEQFF

J gene: TRBJ2-7
D gene: -
V gene: TRBV21-1
clone size: -
CDR3 DNA: TGTGCCAGCAGCAGACGCCCCCTGGGAAAGGAGCAGTACTTC
CDR3 protein: CASSRRPLGKEQYF

J gene: TRBJ2-5
D gene: -
V gene: TRBV19
clone size: -
CDR3 DNA: TGTGCCAGTAGTATCTCAGGATCGGAGGAGACCCAGTACTTC
CDR3 protein: CASSISGSEETQYF

J gene: TRBJ1-3
D gene: TRBD1
V gene: TRBV9
clone size: -
CDR3 DNA: TGTGCCAGCAGCGCGTGGGACAGGGACTACTCTGGAAACACCATATATTTT
CDR3 protein: CASSAWDRDYSGNTIYF

J gene: TRBJ2-1
D gene: TRBD1
V gene: TRBV29-1
clone size: -
CDR3 DNA: TGCAGCGCTGAAACGGACAGGGGGAAATACAATGAGCAGTTCTTC
CDR3 protein: CSAETDRGKYNEQFF